Below are 2 T cell receptor beta chains sequenced from a single sample in a study of T cell repertoires in ileal Crohn's disease. Assay used: immunoSEQ multiplex PCR; TCRdb lists only in-frame clones, some missing. The table lists about 12,000 clones, 70% to 80% of them singletons. Sample: ileal tissue. These receptors came from an adult with Crohn's disease.

This chain uses TRBV5-1 with TRBJ2-7; 9 bases are shared with TRBD2. Trimming at V came to 0 bases and at J to 1 base, leaving 8 bases not matched to a gene. Germline assignment: CDR1 SGHRS and CDR2 YFSETQ. There are 17 residues in the CDR3. The DNA for the CDR3 is TGCGCCAGCAGCTTGGAAGGGACTAGCCCATCTTCCTACGAGCAGTACTTC. Translated, it gives CASSLEGTSPSSYEQYF.

The chain recombines TRBV29-1 with TRBJ1-1, with 8 positions matching TRBD1. The CDR3 contains 13 residues. J lost 0 bases, V lost 7 bases, and 4 bases had no gene match. The V gene's germline CDR1 is SQVTM and CDR2 ANQGSEA. This chain's CDR3 is CSATDRVNTEAFF. The CDR3 DNA follows: TGCAGCGCCACGGACAGGGTGAACACTGAAGCTTTCTTT. The full variable domain, with the rest looked up from reference TRBV29-1 and TRBJ1-1, is SAVISQKPSRDICQRGTSLTIQCQVDSQVTMMFWYRQQPGQSLTLIATANQGSEATYESGFVIDKFPISRPNLTFSTLTVSNMSPEDSSIYLCSATDRVNTEAFFGQGTRLTVV.